This record covers a single TCR beta chain. The junction had 5 bases not matched to a gene; V was cut back by 11 bases and J by 5 bases. CDR3 size: 12 residues. The V gene's germline CDR1 is SNHLY and CDR2 FYNNEI. Those enrolled in Seattle joined during active infection and were followed longitudinally afterward. The protocol was immunoSEQ multiplex PCR, while the TCRdb copy is restricted to in-frame clones and leaves out a portion. The sample shows 150,000 to 200,000 clones, roughly 92% of them seen only once. These data belong to a study of blood T cell repertoires in COVID-19. The sequence was collected from a man between 25 and 39 years old with COVID-19, enrolled during active disease. What was sequenced was peripheral blood. The chain is built from TRBV2 and TRBJ2-5; TRBD1 aligns across 10 bases. The CDR3 DNA reads TGTGCCGGAGACAGGGGGCGGGAGACCCAGTACTTC. Translated: CAGDRGRETQYF.